A selection of T cell receptor beta chains follows, all from one sample in a study of T cell repertoires in ileal Crohn's disease. TCRdb's copy holds only in-frame clones and misses some; the assay was immunoSEQ multiplex PCR. The sample lists about 7,900 clones, roughly 79% occurring once. The sequenced material came from ileal tissue. Every receptor here comes from an adult with Crohn's disease. Each CDR3 is given with its conserved first and last residue. A D gene is named only where the DNA matches it firmly. The size field is filled for only some rows; it gives once, few, many or a size class.

d_gene	abundance	j_gene	v_gene	CDR3aa	CDR3nt
TRBD2	-	TRBJ2-1	TRBV5-4	CASSLASLAGGYEQFF	TGTGCCAGCAGCTTAGCTTCACTAGCGGGAGGTTACGAGCAGTTCTTC
TRBD1	-	TRBJ1-3	TRBV19	CATMTGAGNTIYF	TGTGCCACGATGACAGGGGCTGGAAACACCATATATTTT
TRBD2	-	TRBJ2-1	TRBV10-3	CAISPGGRNEQFF	TGTGCCATCAGCCCGGGGGGGAGAAATGAGCAGTTCTTC
-	-	TRBJ2-7	TRBV5-1	CASSLRGAGTSYEQYF	TGCGCCAGCAGCCTGCGGGGCGCGGGAACCTCCTACGAGCAGTACTTC
TRBD1	-	TRBJ2-7	TRBV5-1	CASSFTGVEQYF	TGCGCCAGCAGCTTTACAGGGGTCGAGCAGTACTTC
TRBD1	once	TRBJ1-4	TRBV2	CASSVQGARTLTNEKLFF	TGTGCCAGCAGTGTTCAGGGGGCGCGGACCCTTACTAATGAAAAACTGTTTTTT
TRBD1	once	TRBJ1-2	TRBV7-8	CASSPRDRAGYGYTF	TGTGCCAGCAGCCCCCGGGACAGGGCTGGCTATGGCTACACCTTC
-	-	TRBJ1-1	TRBV5-1	CASSFRVGGDTEAFF	TGCGCCAGCAGCTTCCGGGTGGGGGGGGACACTGAAGCTTTCTTT
-	-	TRBJ2-5	TRBV14	CASSPLERGGRETQYF	TGTGCCAGCAGCCCCTTGGAGAGGGGGGGTCGAGAGACCCAGTACTTC
TRBD1	-	TRBJ1-2	TRBV6-5	CASSYTGGIANYGYTF	TGTGCCAGCAGTTACACAGGGGGGATAGCTAACTATGGCTACACCTTC
TRBD1	-	TRBJ2-7	TRBV4-1	CASSSRQGPPYEQYF	TGCGCCAGCAGCTCCAGACAGGGGCCACCCTACGAGCAGTACTTC
-	once	TRBJ2-1	TRBV29-1	CSVVRAPYNEQFF	TGCAGCGTTGTCCGAGCCCCCTACAATGAGCAGTTCTTC
TRBD1	-	TRBJ1-2	TRBV30	CAWSGWGQKTNYGYTF	TGTGCCTGGAGTGGGTGGGGACAGAAAACTAACTATGGCTACACCTTC
TRBD1	-	TRBJ1-3	TRBV5-1	CASSLAGQLNPGNTIYF	TGCGCCAGCAGCTTGGCGGGACAGTTGAATCCGGGAAACACCATATATTTT
TRBD1	-	TRBJ1-5	TRBV6-1	CASSVDRGFQPQHF	TGTGCCAGCAGTGTTGACAGGGGCTTCCAGCCCCAGCATTTT
TRBD1	few	TRBJ1-2	TRBV6-6	CASSYPGQVTYGYTF	TGTGCCAGCAGTTACCCTGGACAGGTTACCTATGGCTACACCTTC
TRBD2	-	TRBJ2-2	TRBV10-3	CAISEPGLAGSGTGELFF	TGTGCCATCAGTGAGCCCGGACTAGCGGGGTCTGGCACCGGGGAGCTGTTTTTT
TRBD2	-	TRBJ2-1	TRBV6-1	CASSERRAGGGEQFF	TGTGCCAGCAGTGAAAGGAGAGCGGGGGGTGGCGAGCAGTTCTTC
-	-	TRBJ1-1	TRBV9	CASSPGIGGRDTEAFF	TGTGCCAGCAGCCCCGGGATTGGAGGAAGGGACACTGAAGCTTTCTTT
-	-	TRBJ2-1	TRBV6-6	CASMPRVGSNEQFF	TGTGCCAGCATGCCCCGGGTAGGATCCAATGAGCAGTTCTTC
-	-	TRBJ2-5	TRBV5-1	CASSGGSANTRETQYF	TGCGCCAGCAGCGGTGGGAGCGCCAATACGCGGGAGACCCAGTACTTC
TRBD2	-	TRBJ2-3	TRBV6-1	CASSEQIGRGSTDTQYF	TGTGCCAGCAGTGAACAAATAGGGCGGGGGAGCACAGATACGCAGTATTTT
TRBD1	-	TRBJ1-2	TRBV19	CASSTDRGIEGYTF	TGTGCCAGTAGTACGGACAGGGGGATTGAGGGCTACACCTTC
-	medium-sized	TRBJ2-5	TRBV11-2	CASSLWAGETQYF	TGTGCCAGCAGTCTTTGGGCTGGGGAGACCCAGTACTTC
-	-	TRBJ1-5	TRBV9	CASSPSGSQPQHF	TGTGCCAGCAGCCCCTCCGGTTCTCAGCCCCAGCATTTT
-	-	TRBJ2-7	TRBV6-1	CATAGVSYEQYF	TGTGCCACCGCAGGGGTCTCCTACGAGCAGTACTTC
-	-	TRBJ1-2	TRBV29-1	CSVEPRQAQGVIYGYTF	TGCAGCGTTGAACCTCGACAGGCCCAGGGCGTTATCTATGGCTACACCTTC
-	-	TRBJ1-6	TRBV19	CASSIDRGGVGSPLHF	TGTGCCAGTAGTATAGACCGAGGGGGTGTAGGATCACCCCTCCACTTT
-	-	TRBJ1-2	TRBV7-2	CASSLDAGGTNYGYTF	TGTGCCAGCAGCTTAGATGCAGGAGGAACTAACTATGGCTACACCTTC
-	-	TRBJ2-2	TRBV18	CASSPTGTTTGELFF	TGTGCCAGCTCGCCTACCGGGACAACCACCGGGGAGCTGTTTTTT
-	-	TRBJ1-1	TRBV25-1	CASSNAGGTEAFF	TGTGCCAGCAGTAACGCCGGAGGCACTGAAGCTTTCTTT
TRBD1	once	TRBJ1-2	TRBV6-6	CASSTLDRAYGYTF	TGTGCCAGCAGCACCCTTGACAGGGCCTATGGCTACACCTTC
TRBD2	-	TRBJ2-7	TRBV5-1	CASGERGAHEQYF	TGCGCCAGCGGCGAGCGGGGGGCCCACGAGCAGTACTTC
TRBD2	-	TRBJ2-5	TRBV7-2	CASSLAVLAGGETQYF	TGTGCCAGCAGCTTAGCAGTGTTAGCGGGAGGAGAGACCCAGTACTTC
-	-	TRBJ2-7	TRBV7-8	CASSLGGQSYEQYF	TGTGCCAGCAGCTTGGGGGGACAGTCCTACGAGCAGTACTTC
-	-	TRBJ1-2	TRBV25-1	CASSRGGGDGYTF	TGTGCCAGCAGCCGGGGAGGGGGTGATGGCTACACCTTC
TRBD2	-	TRBJ2-6	TRBV19	CASLGRGEGRSGANVLTF	TGTGCCAGTTTAGGCCGGGGGGAAGGCCGGTCTGGGGCCAACGTCCTGACTTTC
-	-	TRBJ1-2	TRBV5-4	CASSFRANYGYTF	TGTGCCAGCAGCTTTCGAGCTAACTATGGCTACACCTTC
TRBD2	-	TRBJ2-7	TRBV29-1	CSVEDGGVAHEQYF	TGCAGCGTTGAAGATGGGGGGGTTGCCCACGAGCAGTACTTC
TRBD1	-	TRBJ2-7	TRBV6-6	CASIRGTGHSYEQYF	TGTGCCAGCATTCGGGGGACAGGTCACTCCTACGAGCAGTACTTC
-	-	TRBJ1-5	TRBV5-5	CASSFGGDQPQHF	TGTGCCAGCAGCTTCGGGGGGGATCAGCCCCAGCATTTT
TRBD1	once	TRBJ1-1	TRBV6-1	CASRTTGTGGAFF	TGTGCCAGCAGAACAACCGGGACAGGGGGAGCTTTCTTT
TRBD2	-	TRBJ2-5	TRBV29-1	CSVDGASGQETQYF	TGCAGCGTTGACGGGGCTAGCGGACAAGAGACCCAGTACTTC
TRBD2	medium-sized	TRBJ2-1	TRBV7-9	CASSSRLAGGTNEQFF	TGTGCCAGCAGCTCCCGACTAGCGGGGGGTACAAATGAGCAGTTCTTC
-	-	TRBJ1-1	TRBV9	CASSVGVLNSEAFF	TGTGCCAGCAGCGTAGGGGTCCTAAACAGTGAAGCTTTCTTT
TRBD2	-	TRBJ2-5	TRBV7-9	CASSPASGGFFWETQYF	TGTGCCAGCAGCCCAGCTAGCGGGGGTTTTTTCTGGGAGACCCAGTACTTC
-	-	TRBJ2-2	TRBV12-5	CASGQDRLTGELFF	TGTGCTAGTGGTCAGGACAGACTCACCGGGGAGCTGTTTTTT
-	-	TRBJ1-1	TRBV27	CASSLNRNEAFF	TGTGCCAGCAGTTTAAACAGAAACGAAGCTTTCTTT
-	large	TRBJ2-2	TRBV7-9	CASSGHREGTGELFF	TGTGCCAGCAGCGGGCACAGGGAGGGCACCGGGGAGCTGTTTTTT
-	-	TRBJ1-3	TRBV5-1	CASSSDAGASGNTIYF	TGCGCCAGCAGCTCAGATGCAGGGGCCTCTGGAAACACCATATATTTT
-	-	TRBJ2-5	TRBV4-1	CASSQEGAQYF	TGCGCCAGCAGCCAAGAAGGGGCCCAGTACTTC
-	few	TRBJ2-7	TRBV7-8	CASSSDSSYEQYF	TGTGCCAGCAGCTCAGACAGCTCCTACGAGCAGTACTTC
-	-	TRBJ1-2	TRBV6-5	CASSFEQGWFAGYTF	TGTGCCAGCAGTTTCGAACAGGGATGGTTCGCAGGCTACACCTTC
TRBD1	-	TRBJ1-4	TRBV5-1	CASTLGTGGQLFF	TGCGCCAGCACCCTTGGGACAGGGGGTCAACTGTTTTTT
-	few	TRBJ1-2	TRBV6-1	CASSPSGVLGYGYTF	TGTGCCAGCAGCCCTAGCGGGGTCTTGGGGTATGGCTACACCTTC
-	-	TRBJ2-2	TRBV5-4	CASSPWGGNTGELFF	TGTGCCAGCAGTCCCTGGGGCGGAAACACCGGGGAGCTGTTTTTT
TRBD2	-	TRBJ2-7	TRBV10-1	CASSEGLAGPYEQYF	TGCGCCAGCAGTGAGGGCCTAGCGGGACCCTACGAGCAGTACTTC
-	-	TRBJ1-2	TRBV6-5	CASSYSGQSVNYGYTF	TGTGCCAGCAGTTACTCCGGACAGTCCGTTAACTATGGCTACACCTTC